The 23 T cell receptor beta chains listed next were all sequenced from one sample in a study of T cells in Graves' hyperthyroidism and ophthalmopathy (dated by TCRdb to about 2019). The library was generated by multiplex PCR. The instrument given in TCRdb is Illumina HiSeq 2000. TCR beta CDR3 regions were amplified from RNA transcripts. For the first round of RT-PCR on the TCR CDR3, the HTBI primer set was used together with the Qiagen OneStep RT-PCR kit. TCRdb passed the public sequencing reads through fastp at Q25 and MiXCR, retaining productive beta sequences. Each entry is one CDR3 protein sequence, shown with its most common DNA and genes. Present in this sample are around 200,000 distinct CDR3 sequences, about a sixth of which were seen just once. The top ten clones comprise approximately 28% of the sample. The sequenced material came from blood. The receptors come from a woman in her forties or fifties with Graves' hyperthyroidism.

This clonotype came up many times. Here the CDR3 reads CASSLAGKGYTF. For the CDR3, the DNA is TGTGCCAGCAGTTTAGCAGGGAAAGGCTACACCTTC. V is TRBV28 and J is TRBJ1-2, with D possibly matching TRBD1 (5 bases). CDR3 size: 12 residues. Germline V gene sequence: CDR1 MDHEN, CDR2 SYDVKM. Trimming stripped 2 bases from V and 8 bases from J, with 9 bases between.

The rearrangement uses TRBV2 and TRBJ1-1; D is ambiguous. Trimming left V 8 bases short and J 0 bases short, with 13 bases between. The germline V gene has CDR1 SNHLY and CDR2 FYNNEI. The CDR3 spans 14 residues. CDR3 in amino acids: CASQLEVMNTEAFF. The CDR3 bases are TGTGCCAGCCAACTGGAGGTAATGAACACTGAAGCTTTCTTT.

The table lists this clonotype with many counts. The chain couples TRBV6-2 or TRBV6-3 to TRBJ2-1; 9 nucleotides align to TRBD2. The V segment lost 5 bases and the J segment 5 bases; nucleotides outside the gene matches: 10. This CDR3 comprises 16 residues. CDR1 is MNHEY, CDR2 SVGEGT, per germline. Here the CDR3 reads CASSGKTSGFHNEQFF. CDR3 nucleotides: TGTGCCAGCAGTGGAAAGACTAGCGGATTCCACAATGAGCAGTTCTTC.

CDR3 protein: CAGLTGGDGYTF. CDR3 coding DNA: TGTGCCGGCCTAACAGGGGGCGATGGCTACACCTTC. This sequence joins TRBV6-1 and TRBJ1-2; 9 bases are shared with TRBD1. V lost 11 bases, J lost 6 bases, and 7 bases stayed unmatched. This CDR3 comprises 12 residues. Germline V gene data show CDR1 as MNHNS and CDR2 as SASEGT.

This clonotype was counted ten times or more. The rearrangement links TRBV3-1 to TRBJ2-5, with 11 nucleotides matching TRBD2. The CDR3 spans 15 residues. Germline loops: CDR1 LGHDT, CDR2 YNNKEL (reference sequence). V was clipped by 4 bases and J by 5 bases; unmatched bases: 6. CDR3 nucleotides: TGTGCCAGCAGCCCTAGCGGGGGGCCGAGGGAGACCCAGTACTTC. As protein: CASSPSGGPRETQYF.

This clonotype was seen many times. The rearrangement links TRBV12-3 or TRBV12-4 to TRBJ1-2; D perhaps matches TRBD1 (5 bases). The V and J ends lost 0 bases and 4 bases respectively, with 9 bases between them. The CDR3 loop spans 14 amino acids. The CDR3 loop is CASSLAGGPYGYTF. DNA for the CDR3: TGTGCCAGCAGTTTAGCTGGGGGACCCTATGGCTACACCTTC.

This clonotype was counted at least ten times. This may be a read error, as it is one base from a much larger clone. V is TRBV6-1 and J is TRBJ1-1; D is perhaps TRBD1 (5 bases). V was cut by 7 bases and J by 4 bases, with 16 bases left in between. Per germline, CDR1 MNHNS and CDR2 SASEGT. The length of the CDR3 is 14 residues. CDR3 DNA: TGTGCCAGCACCCAAAGCGGGGGTAGCACTGAAGCTTTCTTT. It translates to CASTQSGGSTEAFF.

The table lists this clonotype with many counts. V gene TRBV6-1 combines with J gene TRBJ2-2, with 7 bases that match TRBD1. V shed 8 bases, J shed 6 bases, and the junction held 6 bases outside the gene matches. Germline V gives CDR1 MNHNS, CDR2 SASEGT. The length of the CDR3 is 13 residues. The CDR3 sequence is CASGYRGPGELFF. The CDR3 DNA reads TGTGCCAGCGGTTACAGGGGTCCCGGGGAGCTGTTTTTT.

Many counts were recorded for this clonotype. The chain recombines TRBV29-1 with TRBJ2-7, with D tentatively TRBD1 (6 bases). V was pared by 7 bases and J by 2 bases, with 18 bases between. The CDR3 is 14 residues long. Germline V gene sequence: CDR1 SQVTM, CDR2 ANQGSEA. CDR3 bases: TGCAGCGCTACAGGGAGCCTTACTCCCTACGAGCAGTACTTC. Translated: CSATGSLTPYEQYF.

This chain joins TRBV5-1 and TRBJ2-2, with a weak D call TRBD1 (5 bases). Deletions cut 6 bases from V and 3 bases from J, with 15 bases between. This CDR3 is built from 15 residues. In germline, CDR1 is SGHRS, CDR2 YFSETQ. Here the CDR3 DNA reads TGCGCCAGCAACCCGTTGGGGCCGGACACCGGGGAGCTGTTTTTT. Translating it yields CASNPLGPDTGELFF. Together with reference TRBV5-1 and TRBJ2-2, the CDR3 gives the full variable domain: KAGVTQTPRYLIKTRGQQVTLSCSPISGHRSVSWYQQTPGQGLQFLFEYFSETQRNKGNFPGRFSGRQFSNSRSEMNVSTLELGDSALYLCASNPLGPDTGELFFGEGSRLTVL.

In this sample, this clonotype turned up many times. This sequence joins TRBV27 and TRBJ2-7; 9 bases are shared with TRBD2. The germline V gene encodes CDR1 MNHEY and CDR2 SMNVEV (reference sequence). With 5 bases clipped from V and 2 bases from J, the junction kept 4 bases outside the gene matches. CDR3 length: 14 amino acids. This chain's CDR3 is CASSQRGAAYEQYF. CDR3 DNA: TGTGCCAGCAGTCAGCGGGGGGCGGCCTACGAGCAGTACTTC.

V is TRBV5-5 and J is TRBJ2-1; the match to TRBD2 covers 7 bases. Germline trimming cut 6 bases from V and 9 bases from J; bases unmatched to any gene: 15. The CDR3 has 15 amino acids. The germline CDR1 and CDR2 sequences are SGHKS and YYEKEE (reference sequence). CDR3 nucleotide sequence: TGTGCCAGCACCAGGATTAAGCGGGGAAGAGTTGAGCAGTTCTTC. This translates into CASTRIKRGRVEQFF.

The CDR3 loop reads CASSLKGVGQNTEAFF. CDR3 coding DNA: TGTGCCAGCAGTTTAAAAGGGGTGGGTCAGAACACTGAAGCTTTCTTT. V is TRBV27 and J is TRBJ1-1, with a tentative D call TRBD1 (5 bases). Trimming stripped 2 bases from V and 1 base from J, with 14 bases between. CDR1 is MNHEY, CDR2 SMNVEV, per germline (reference sequence). The CDR3 covers 16 residues.

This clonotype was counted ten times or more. CDR3 bases: TGTGCCAGCAGTGAAGAAGGACGGCTACTTTCCTACAATGAGCAGTTCTTC. It yields the protein CASSEEGRLLSYNEQFF. The J gene is TRBJ2-1, the V gene TRBV6-1, with D uncertain. V dropped 1 base and J dropped 1 base, with 14 bases sitting between them. The CDR3 spans 17 residues. CDR1 is MNHNS and CDR2 is SASEGT in the germline V gene.

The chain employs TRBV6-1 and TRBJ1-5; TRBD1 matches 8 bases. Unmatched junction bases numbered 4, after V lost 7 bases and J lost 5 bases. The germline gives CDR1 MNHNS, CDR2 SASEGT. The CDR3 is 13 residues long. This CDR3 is CASTGGPYQPQHF. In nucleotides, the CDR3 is TGTGCCAGCACAGGGGGCCCGTATCAGCCCCAGCATTTT.

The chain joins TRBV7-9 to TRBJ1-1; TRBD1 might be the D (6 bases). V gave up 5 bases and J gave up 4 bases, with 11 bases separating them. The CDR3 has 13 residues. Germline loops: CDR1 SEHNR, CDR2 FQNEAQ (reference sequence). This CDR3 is CASSRQDGTEAFF. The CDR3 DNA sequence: TGTGCCAGCAGCCGACAGGATGGCACTGAAGCTTTCTTT.

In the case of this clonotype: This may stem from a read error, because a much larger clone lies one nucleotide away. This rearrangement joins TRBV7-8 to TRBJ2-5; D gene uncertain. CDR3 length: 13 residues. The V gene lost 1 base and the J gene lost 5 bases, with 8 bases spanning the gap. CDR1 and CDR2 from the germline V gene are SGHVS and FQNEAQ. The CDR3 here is CASSLGPWETQYF. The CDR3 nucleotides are TGTGCCAGCAGCTTAGGCCCTTGGGAGACCCAGTACTTC.

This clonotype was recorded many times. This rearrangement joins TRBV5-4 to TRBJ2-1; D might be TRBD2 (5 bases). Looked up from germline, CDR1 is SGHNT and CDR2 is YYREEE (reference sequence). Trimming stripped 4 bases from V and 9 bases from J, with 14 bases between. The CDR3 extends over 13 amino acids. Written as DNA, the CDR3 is TGTGCCAGCAGCAGGAGGCTGCCCGGTGAGCAGTTCTTC. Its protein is CASSRRLPGEQFF.

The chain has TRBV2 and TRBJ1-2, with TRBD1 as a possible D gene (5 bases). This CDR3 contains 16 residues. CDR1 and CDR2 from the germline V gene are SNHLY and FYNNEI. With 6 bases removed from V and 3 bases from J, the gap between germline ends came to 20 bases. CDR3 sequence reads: CASRSDGTPRDYGYTF. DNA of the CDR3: TGTGCCAGCAGATCTGACGGGACTCCTCGTGACTATGGCTACACCTTC.

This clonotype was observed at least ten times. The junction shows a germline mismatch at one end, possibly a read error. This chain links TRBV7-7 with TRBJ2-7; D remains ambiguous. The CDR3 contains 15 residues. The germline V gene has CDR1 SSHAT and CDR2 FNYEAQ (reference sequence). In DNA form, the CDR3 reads TGTGCTAGCAGCGAACCGGCACACGGTGGCCGCGAGCAGTACTTC. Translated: CASSEPAHGGREQYF.

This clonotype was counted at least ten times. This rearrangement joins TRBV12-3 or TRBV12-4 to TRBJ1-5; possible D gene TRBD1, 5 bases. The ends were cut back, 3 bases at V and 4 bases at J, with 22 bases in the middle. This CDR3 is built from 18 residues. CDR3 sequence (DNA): TGTGCCAGCAGTTTTTTGCGGAGACAGCCCAACTTAAATCAGCCCCAGCATTTT. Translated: CASSFLRRQPNLNQPQHF.

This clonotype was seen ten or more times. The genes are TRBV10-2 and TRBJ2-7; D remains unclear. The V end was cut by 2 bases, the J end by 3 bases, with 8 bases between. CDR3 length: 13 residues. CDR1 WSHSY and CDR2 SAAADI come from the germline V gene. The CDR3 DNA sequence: TGCGCCAGCAGTGAGCGACCCCTCTACGAGCAGTACTTC. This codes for CASSERPLYEQYF.

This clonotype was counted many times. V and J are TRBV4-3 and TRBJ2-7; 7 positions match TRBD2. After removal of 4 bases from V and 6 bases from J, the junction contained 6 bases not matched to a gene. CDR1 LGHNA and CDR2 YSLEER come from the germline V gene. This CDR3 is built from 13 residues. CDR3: CASSPSWEGEQYF. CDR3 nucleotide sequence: TGCGCCAGCAGCCCATCATGGGAGGGCGAGCAGTACTTC.